These 26 T cell receptor beta chains were sequenced from one sample in a study of blood T cell repertoires in COVID-19. Sequencing used immunoSEQ multiplex PCR; TCRdb keeps in-frame clones, though not all of them. Found here are 190,000 or so clones, 85% of them singletons; the top ten hold 0.8% to 0.95%. Specimen: peripheral blood. Source of these receptors: a man between 60 and 75 years old with COVID-19, enrolled during active disease.

The rearrangement links TRBV11-1 to TRBJ2-2, with D hard to call. The CDR3 extends over 16 amino acids. Germline CDR1 and CDR2: SGHAT and FQDESV (reference sequence). The ends were cut back, 5 bases at V and 6 bases at J, with 19 bases in the middle. The CDR3: CASSPPRHGFAGELFF. In DNA, the CDR3 is TGTGCCAGCAGCCCCCCCCGCCACGGTTTCGCCGGGGAGCTGTTTTTT.

This clone was seen only a few times. The chain combines TRBV3-1 (or the pseudogene TRBV3-2) with TRBJ1-2; TRBD1 is a possible D gene (6 bases). The CDR3 extends over 15 amino acids. Between the trimmed V and J ends, which lost 3 bases and 5 bases, there was a span of 16 bases. Germline CDR1 and CDR2: LGHDT and YNNKEL (reference sequence). CDR3: CASSHGQGKGYGYTF. CDR3 DNA sequence: TGTGCCAGCAGCCACGGTCAGGGGAAAGGGTATGGCTACACCTTC.

J is TRBJ2-2 and V is TRBV11-3; unclear D gene. Germline V gene lookup returns CDR1 SGHNT and CDR2 YENEEA. V shed 1 base and J shed 1 base, with 13 bases lying between them. This CDR3 has 17 residues. CDR3 in DNA: TGTGCCAGCAGCTTAGGGTTTGCAGGTGTGAACACCGGGGAGCTGTTTTTT. This sequence encodes CASSLGFAGVNTGELFF.

V gene TRBV19 combines with J gene TRBJ2-3; 7 bases line up with TRBD1. With 4 bases clipped from V and 0 bases from J, the junction kept 7 bases outside the gene matches. The CDR3 length is 16 residues. The germline V gene has CDR1 LNHDA and CDR2 SQIVND (reference sequence). Here the CDR3 DNA reads TGTGCCAGTAGTACTGGGACAGCGATTAGCACAGATACGCAGTATTTT. Its translation is CASSTGTAISTDTQYF.

This chain uses TRBV25-1 with TRBJ1-3; D is perhaps TRBD1 (5 bases). Germline CDR1 MGHDK, CDR2 SYGVNS. V was trimmed by 2 bases and J by 7 bases, leaving 21 bases between them. The CDR3 extends over 17 amino acids. The CDR3 spells CASSEAGTPYILNTIYF. The DNA for the CDR3 is TGTGCCAGCAGTGAAGCGGGGACCCCTTATATTTTGAACACCATATATTTT.

This clone was seen a single time. The chain couples TRBV13 to TRBJ1-1, with 7 bases identical to TRBD1. Trimming at V came to 6 bases and at J to 3 bases, leaving 13 bases not matched to a gene. In germline, CDR1 is PRHDT, CDR2 FYEKMQ (reference sequence). The CDR3 loop spans 16 amino acids. The CDR3 nucleotides are TGTGCCAGCAGATCAGAGACAGGGCCGTTCGACACTGAAGCTTTCTTT. Translating gives CASRSETGPFDTEAFF. Full variable domain (rest looked up from reference TRBV13 and TRBJ1-1): AAGVIQSPRHLIKEKRETATLKCYPIPRHDTVYWYQQGPGQDPQFLISFYEKMQSDKGSIPDRFSAQQFSDYHSELNMSSLELGDSALYFCASRSETGPFDTEAFFGQGTRLTVV.

V is TRBV7-2 and J is TRBJ1-2, with 9 bases aligning to TRBD1. V shed 1 base, J shed 5 bases, and the junction held 5 bases outside the gene matches. Germline values: CDR1 SGHTA, CDR2 FQGNSA. The CDR3 loop spans 15 amino acids. The CDR3 here is CASSLDGTGPYGYTF. The CDR3 coding sequence is TGTGCCAGCAGCTTAGATGGGACAGGGCCTTATGGCTACACCTTC.

V usage is TRBV12-2 and J usage is TRBJ2-3; TRBD2 was called by the table and not checked on the DNA. TRBV12-2 is classified as a pseudogene. CDR3 length: 16 residues. The chain's CDR3 is CASRLGAGGPTDTQYF. In DNA, the CDR3 is TGTGCAAGTCGCTTAGGAGCGGGAGGCCCCACAGATACGCAGTATTTT.

The chain joins TRBV7-9 to TRBJ1-4, with D uncertain. Trimming took off 4 bases at V and 7 bases at J, with 13 bases between the two ends. Germline CDR1 is SEHNR and CDR2 is FQNEAQ (reference sequence). This CDR3 contains 14 residues. The CDR3 region is CASSSLGGIEKLFF. The CDR3 coding sequence is TGTGCCAGCAGCTCACTCGGAGGTATTGAAAAACTGTTTTTT.

This chain uses TRBV10-3 with TRBJ2-3; perhaps TRBD1 as D (6 bases). Germline CDR1 is ENHRY and CDR2 is SYGVKD. The CDR3 consists of 13 residues. V lost 7 bases, J lost 7 bases, and 15 bases lay in between. In nucleotides, the CDR3 is TGTGCCATCAACGGCCCAGGGGAGAATACGCAGTATTTT. Translation gives CAINGPGENTQYF.

The chain couples TRBV28 to TRBJ1-5; a possible D gene is TRBD1 (5 bases). This CDR3 is 15 amino acids long. The V gene lost 3 bases and the J gene lost 5 bases, with 14 bases spanning the gap. Per germline, CDR1 MDHEN and CDR2 SYDVKM. The CDR3 sequence: CASSFGGWVDQPQHF. CDR3 coding DNA: TGTGCCAGCAGTTTTGGGGGGTGGGTCGATCAGCCCCAGCATTTT. Based on the CDR3 plus reference TRBV28 and TRBJ1-5, the full variable domain is DVKVTQSSRYLVKRTGEKVFLECVQDMDHENMFWYRQDPGLGLRLIYFSYDVKMKEKGDIPEGYSVSREKKERFSLILESASTNQTSMYLCASSFGGWVDQPQHFGDGTRLSIL.

The chain uses TRBV7-9 and TRBJ1-3; maybe TRBD1 (6 bases). The CDR3 has 14 residues. Germline CDR1 reads SEHNR; CDR2 reads FQNEAQ (reference sequence). V shed 2 bases and J shed 2 bases, with 7 bases lying between them. The CDR3 nucleotides read TGTGCCAGCAGCTTACAGGGGACTGGAAACACCATATATTTT. This translates into CASSLQGTGNTIYF.

V and J are TRBV19 and TRBJ1-2, with D perhaps TRBD1 (5 bases). Germline loops: CDR1 LNHDA, CDR2 SQIVND (reference sequence). The V end lost 7 bases, the J end lost 5 bases, and 17 bases lay between the germline ends. This CDR3 comprises 14 residues. The DNA of the CDR3 is TGTGCCAGTACCCCCGGTCCAGGGTCTTATGGCTACACCTTC. Translated: CASTPGPGSYGYTF.

This chain connects TRBV4-1 to TRBJ1-5; D is perhaps TRBD1 (6 bases). Germline values: CDR1 MGHRA, CDR2 YSYEKL. The CDR3 sequence is 15 residues long. Trimming pared 4 bases from V and 1 base from J, leaving 11 bases between. For the CDR3, the DNA is TGCGCCAGCAGCCTAGAGAGGGGGAGCAATCAGCCCCAGCATTTT. It is translated as CASSLERGSNQPQHF.

This rearrangement joins TRBV10-2 to TRBJ2-6; 9 bases are shared with TRBD1. CDR3 length: 18 residues. J lost 0 bases, V lost 5 bases, and 8 bases had no gene match. Germline V gives CDR1 WSHSY, CDR2 SAAADI. The CDR3 DNA follows: TGCGCCAGCAGTCCGGACAGGGGAGCCCTCTCTGGGGCCAACGTCCTGACTTTC. Translated: CASSPDRGALSGANVLTF.

This sequence joins TRBV3-1 (or the pseudogene TRBV3-2) and TRBJ1-6; D is unresolved. Per the germline V gene, CDR1 is LGHDT and CDR2 is YNNKEL (reference sequence). This CDR3 has 15 residues. V gave up 4 bases and J gave up 5 bases, with 12 bases separating them. The CDR3 nucleotides read TGTGCCAGCAGCCCCGGGGAGGTTAATAATTCACCCCTCCACTTT. It specifies CASSPGEVNNSPLHF.

The chain employs TRBV9 and TRBJ2-1, with 9 bases lining up with TRBD1. Germline V gene data show CDR1 as SGDLS and CDR2 as YYNGEE. The CDR3 is made up of 15 amino acids. The V and J ends lost 4 bases and 7 bases, in that order; junction bases with no gene match: 9. The CDR3 protein is CASSYGTGLGNEQFF. The CDR3 region has the DNA TGTGCCAGCAGCTACGGGACAGGGCTCGGGAATGAGCAGTTCTTC.

A few counts support this clone. This rearrangement joins TRBV5-1 to TRBJ1-1; 8 positions match TRBD1. This CDR3 comprises 16 residues. V lost 0 bases, J lost 12 bases, and 16 bases stayed unmatched. CDR1 is SGHRS, CDR2 YFSETQ, per germline. The CDR3 loop reads CASSLAPSTGVSEPFF. The CDR3 DNA follows: TGCGCCAGCAGCTTGGCCCCCTCGACAGGGGTATCCGAGCCTTTCTTT.

In its sample, this clone was seen once. J is TRBJ2-4 and V is TRBV4-2, with D hard to call. The CDR3 contains 13 residues. Per germline, CDR1 LGHNA and CDR2 YNFKEQ. Between the trimmed V and J ends, which lost 7 bases and 3 bases, there was a span of 10 bases. CDR3 loop: CASKSHLKNIQYF. DNA of the CDR3: TGTGCCAGCAAGAGCCACCTCAAAAACATTCAGTACTTC.

V usage is TRBV6-6 and J usage is TRBJ1-1; the D gene is possibly TRBD1 (6 bases). The CDR3 sequence is 15 residues long. Germline V gene lookup returns CDR1 MNHNY and CDR2 SVGAGI (reference sequence). Trimming shortened V by 6 bases and J by 0 bases, and 14 bases separated the two germline ends. The CDR3 spells CASRPRTDMNTEAFF. DNA for the CDR3: TGTGCCAGCAGACCCCGGACAGACATGAACACTGAAGCTTTCTTT.

The J gene is TRBJ2-2, the V gene TRBV7-7, with D possibly being TRBD1 (6 bases). Trimming pared 2 bases from V and 0 bases from J, leaving 10 bases between. The CDR3 contains 16 residues. Germline values: CDR1 SSHAT, CDR2 FNYEAQ (reference sequence). This CDR3 is CASSLSQGTNTGELFF. CDR3 DNA sequence: TGTGCCAGCAGCTTATCACAGGGAACGAACACCGGGGAGCTGTTTTTT.

This clone has only a few counts. The chain combines TRBV10-3 with TRBJ1-5, with D perhaps TRBD1 (5 bases). The germline CDR1 and CDR2 sequences are ENHRY and SYGVKD. CDR3 size: 13 residues. Trimming removed 8 bases at V and 4 bases at J, with 12 bases between. The CDR3 DNA reads as TGTGCCATCGCGGGGGGTGGGAATCAGCCCCAGCATTTT. Protein sequence: CAIAGGGNQPQHF.

This clone appeared once. This chain uses TRBV7-2 with TRBJ1-2; D gene uncertain. Germline V lookup: CDR1 SGHTA, CDR2 FQGNSA. The CDR3 consists of 12 residues. V shed 5 bases and J shed 6 bases, with 10 bases lying between them. CDR3 in DNA: TGTGCCAGCAGCCCTGGACTGAATGGCTACACCTTC. It is translated as CASSPGLNGYTF.

The chain links TRBV15 to TRBJ2-3, with D possibly TRBD2 on 6 matching bases. CDR3 length: 13 residues. Deletions cut 3 bases from V and 6 bases from J, with 10 bases between. Germline V gene sequence: CDR1 LNHNV, CDR2 YYDKDF (reference sequence). The chain's CDR3 is CATSRGGGDTQYF. CDR3 nucleotide sequence: TGTGCCACCAGCAGGGGAGGAGGGGATACGCAGTATTTT.

The chain combines TRBV18 with TRBJ2-3; TRBD1 might be the D (5 bases). Per germline, CDR1 KGHSH and CDR2 LQKENI. This CDR3 region has 16 residues. V was cut by 4 bases and J by 4 bases, with 18 bases left in between. CDR3 sequence: CASSLNGAGNPDTQYF. Written as DNA, the CDR3 is TGTGCCAGCTCACTAAACGGCGCAGGGAATCCAGATACGCAGTATTTT.

The chain joins TRBV6-4 to TRBJ1-6, with a tentative D call TRBD1 (6 bases). V lost 0 bases, J lost 6 bases, and 9 bases lay in between. The CDR3 has 15 residues. From germline, CDR1 is MRHNA and CDR2 SNTAGT. For the CDR3, the DNA is TGTGCCAGCAGTGACTCCTGGACAGCTAATTCACCCCTCCACTTT. Translating it yields CASSDSWTANSPLHF.